The 3 T cell receptor beta chains in this list originate from one sample, sequenced in a study of OX40 agonist ivuxolimab in advanced cancers. Using immunoSEQ multiplex PCR, the repertoire was profiled, and TCRdb retains in-frame clones only, with some absent. The repertoire consists of approximately 60,000 clones, with 84% occurring once and the leading ten covering around 2%. Sequenced material: CD4+ or CD8+ T cells sorted from blood, taken in a trial of the OX40 agonist ivuxolimab. These receptors were collected from an adult with an advanced solid tumor such as melanoma, head and neck, liver or kidney cancer.

This clone came up once. J is TRBJ1-2 and V is TRBV18, with 9 bases identical to TRBD1. J gave up 13 bases and V 2 bases, and 11 bases lay outside the gene matches. This CDR3 is built from 14 residues. The germline V gene encodes CDR1 KGHSH and CDR2 LQKENI. DNA of the CDR3: TGTGCCAGCTCACCAGAACGGGACAGGGAGGTTTCCACCTTC. Encoded protein: CASSPERDREVSTF.

The V call is TRBV27, the J call TRBJ2-7; maybe TRBD1 (5 bases). The ends were cut back, 6 bases at V and 0 bases at J, with 12 bases in the middle. The germline gives CDR1 MNHEY, CDR2 SMNVEV (reference sequence). This CDR3 region has 14 residues. This CDR3 reads CASSPDSSSYEQYF. CDR3 DNA sequence: TGTGCCAGCAGCCCCGACAGCAGCTCCTACGAGCAGTACTTC.

For the CDR3, the DNA is TGTGCCAGCAGTTACGAGAGGGTTGGTCGAGACATTCAGTACTTC. Encoded protein: CASSYERVGRDIQYF. J is TRBJ2-4 and V is TRBV6-6; TRBD2 might be the D (5 bases). The germline gives CDR1 MNHNY, CDR2 SVGAGI (reference sequence). The CDR3 consists of 15 residues. V lost 2 bases to trimming and J lost 8 bases, with 16 bases between them.